The following is a T cell receptor (beta chain) sequence with its context. The PCR employed 60 Vbeta primers together with 13 Jbeta primers. TCRdb keeps only in-frame clones here, not all; method: immunoSEQ multiplex PCR. The sample yields around 170,000 clones, over 75% seen once. This sample was taken from a study of cytomegalovirus exposure and HLA in healthy donors. The sequence came from a man in his fifties or sixties in good health and CMV-seropositive. The specimen sequenced was PBMCs.

The CDR3 spells CASSLGGGTEAFF. CDR3 nucleotide sequence: TGCGCCAGCAGCTTGGGGGGGGGCACTGAAGCTTTCTTT. The chain is built from TRBV5-1 and TRBJ1-1; D perhaps matches TRBD1 (5 bases). V lost 0 bases and J lost 4, with 7 bases in between. The CDR3 is 13 amino acids. CDR1 is SGHRS, CDR2 YFSETQ, per germline.